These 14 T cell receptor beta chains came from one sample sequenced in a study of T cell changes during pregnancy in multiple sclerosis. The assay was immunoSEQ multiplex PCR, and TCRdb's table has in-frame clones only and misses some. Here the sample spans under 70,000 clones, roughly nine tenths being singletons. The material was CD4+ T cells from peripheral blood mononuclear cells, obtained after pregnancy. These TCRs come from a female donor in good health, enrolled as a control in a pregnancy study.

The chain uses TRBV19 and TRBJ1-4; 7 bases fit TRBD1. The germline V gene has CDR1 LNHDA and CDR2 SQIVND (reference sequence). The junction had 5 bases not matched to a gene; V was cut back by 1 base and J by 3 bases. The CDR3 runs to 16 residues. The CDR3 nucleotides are TGTGCCAGTAGTATAGCAGGGGGAACGGCTAATGAAAAACTGTTTTTT. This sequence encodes CASSIAGGTANEKLFF. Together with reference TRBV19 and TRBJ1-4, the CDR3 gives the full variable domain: DGGITQSPKYLFRKEGQNVTLSCEQNLNHDAMYWYRQDPGQGLRLIYYSQIVNDFQKGDIAEGYSVSREKKESFPLTVTSAQKNPTAFYLCASSIAGGTANEKLFFGSGTQLSVL.

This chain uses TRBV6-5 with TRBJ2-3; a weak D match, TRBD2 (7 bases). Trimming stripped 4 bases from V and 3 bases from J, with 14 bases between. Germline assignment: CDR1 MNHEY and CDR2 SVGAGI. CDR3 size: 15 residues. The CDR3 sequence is CASSSYREGTDTQYF. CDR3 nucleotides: TGTGCCAGCAGTTCATACAGGGAGGGGACAGATACGCAGTATTTT.

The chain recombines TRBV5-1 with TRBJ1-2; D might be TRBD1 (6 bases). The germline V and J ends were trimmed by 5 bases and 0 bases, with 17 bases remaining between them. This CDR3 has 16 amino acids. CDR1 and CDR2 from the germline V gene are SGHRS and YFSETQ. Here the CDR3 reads CASRVVIPGANYGYTF. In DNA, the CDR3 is TGCGCCAGCAGGGTTGTGATTCCAGGGGCTAACTATGGCTACACCTTC.

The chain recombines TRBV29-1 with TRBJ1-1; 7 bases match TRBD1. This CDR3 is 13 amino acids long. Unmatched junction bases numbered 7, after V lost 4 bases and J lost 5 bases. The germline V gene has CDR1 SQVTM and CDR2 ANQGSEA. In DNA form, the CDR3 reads TGCAGCGTTGCGTACCAGGGGGGAACTGAAGCTTTCTTT. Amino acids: CSVAYQGGTEAFF.

The CDR3 nucleotides are TGTGCCGGAAGACAAGGAAATAATTCACCCCTCCACTTT. This translates into CAGRQGNNSPLHF. V is TRBV30 and J is TRBJ1-6; D remains ambiguous. CDR3 length: 13 residues. Per the germline V gene, CDR1 is GTSNPN and CDR2 is SVGIG (reference sequence). V was cut by 8 bases and J by 5 bases, with 13 bases left in between. The variable domain in full, completed from reference TRBV30 and TRBJ1-6, reads SQTIHQWPATLVQPVGSPLSLECTVEGTSNPNLYWYRQAAGRGLQLLFYSVGIGQISSEVPQNLSASRPQDRQFILSSKKLLLSDSGFYLCAGRQGNNSPLHFGNGTRLTVT.

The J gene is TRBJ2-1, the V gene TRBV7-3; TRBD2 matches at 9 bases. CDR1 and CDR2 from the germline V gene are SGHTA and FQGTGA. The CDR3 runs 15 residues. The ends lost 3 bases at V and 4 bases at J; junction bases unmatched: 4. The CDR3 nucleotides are TGTGCCAGCAGCTTGGGCGCGGGGGGGTACAATGAGCAGTTCTTC. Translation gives CASSLGAGGYNEQFF.

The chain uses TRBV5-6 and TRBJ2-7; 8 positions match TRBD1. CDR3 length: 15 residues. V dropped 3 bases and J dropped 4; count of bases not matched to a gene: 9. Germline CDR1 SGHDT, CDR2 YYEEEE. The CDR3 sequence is CASSWTLQGAYEQYF. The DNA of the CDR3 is TGTGCCAGCAGCTGGACCCTCCAGGGGGCATACGAGCAGTACTTC.

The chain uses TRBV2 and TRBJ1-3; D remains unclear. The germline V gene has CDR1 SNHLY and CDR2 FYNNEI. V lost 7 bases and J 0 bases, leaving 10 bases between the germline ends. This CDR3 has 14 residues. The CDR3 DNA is TGTGCCAGCACTCTAAGCGTCTCTGGAAACACCATATATTTT. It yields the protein CASTLSVSGNTIYF.

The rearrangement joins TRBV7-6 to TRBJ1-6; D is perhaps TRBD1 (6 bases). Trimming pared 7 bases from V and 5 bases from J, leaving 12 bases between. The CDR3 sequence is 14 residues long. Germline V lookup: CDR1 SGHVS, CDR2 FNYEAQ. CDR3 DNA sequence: TGTGCCAGCAACCCAGGGGCCCATAATTCACCCCTCCACTTT. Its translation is CASNPGAHNSPLHF.

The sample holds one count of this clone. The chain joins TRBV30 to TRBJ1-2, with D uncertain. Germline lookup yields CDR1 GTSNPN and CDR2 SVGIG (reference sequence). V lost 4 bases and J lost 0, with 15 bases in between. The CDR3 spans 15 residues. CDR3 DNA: TGTGCCTGGAAGTGGGCAGTTACGTCTAACTATGGCTACACCTTC. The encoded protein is CAWKWAVTSNYGYTF.

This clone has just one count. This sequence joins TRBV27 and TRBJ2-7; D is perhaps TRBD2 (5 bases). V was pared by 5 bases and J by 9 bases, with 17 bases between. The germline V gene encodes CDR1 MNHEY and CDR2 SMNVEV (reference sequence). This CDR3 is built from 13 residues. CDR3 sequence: CASSPSGDGGQYF. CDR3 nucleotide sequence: TGTGCCAGCAGTCCCTCAGGCGATGGAGGGCAGTACTTC.

As DNA, the CDR3 is TGTGCCAGCAGCCATACACGGACTAATGGACCCCTCCACTTT. Encoded protein: CASSHTRTNGPLHF. The chain uses TRBV14 and TRBJ1-6; no reliable D call. V was cut by 3 bases and J by 12 bases, with 15 bases left in between. Germline loops: CDR1 SGHDN, CDR2 FVKESK. This CDR3 has 14 amino acids.

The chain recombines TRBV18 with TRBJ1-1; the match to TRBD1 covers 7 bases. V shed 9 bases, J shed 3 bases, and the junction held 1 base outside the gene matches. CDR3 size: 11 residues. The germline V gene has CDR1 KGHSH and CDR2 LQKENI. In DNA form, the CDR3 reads TGTGCCAGTCAGGGGGACACTGAAGCTTTCTTT. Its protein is CASQGDTEAFF.

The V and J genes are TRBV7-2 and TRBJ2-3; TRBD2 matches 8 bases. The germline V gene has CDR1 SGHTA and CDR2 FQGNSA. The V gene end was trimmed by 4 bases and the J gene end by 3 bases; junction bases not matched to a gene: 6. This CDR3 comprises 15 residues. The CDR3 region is CASSSGLATTDTQYF. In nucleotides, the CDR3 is TGTGCCAGCAGCTCAGGACTAGCTACTACAGATACGCAGTATTTT.